This TCR beta chain was recovered during a study of cytomegalovirus exposure and HLA in healthy donors. A multiplex PCR was run with 60 Vbeta primers and 13 Jbeta primers. TCRdb's copy holds only in-frame clones and misses some; the assay was immunoSEQ multiplex PCR. The sample consists of approximately 120,000 clones, around 73% of them appearing once. The CDR3 loop spans 15 amino acids. V gave up 5 bases and J gave up 7 bases, with 18 bases separating them. Germline V lookup: CDR1 SGHTA, CDR2 FQGTGA. The sequencing sample was made of PBMCs. The chain employs TRBV7-3 and TRBJ2-1; weak D call: TRBD2 (8 bases). This TCR came from a man aged 40-50 years in good health and CMV-seronegative. The CDR3 DNA sequence: TGTGCCAGCAGCCGGGAGGGGCAGGGGGGAAATGAGCAGTTCTTC. This translates into CASSREGQGGNEQFF. Full variable domain (missing parts from reference TRBV7-3 and TRBJ2-1): GAGVSQTPSNKVTEKGKYVELRCDPISGHTALYWYRQSLGQGPEFLIYFQGTGAADDSGLPNDRFFAVRPEGSVSTLKIQRTERGDSAVYLCASSREGQGGNEQFFGPGTRLTVL.